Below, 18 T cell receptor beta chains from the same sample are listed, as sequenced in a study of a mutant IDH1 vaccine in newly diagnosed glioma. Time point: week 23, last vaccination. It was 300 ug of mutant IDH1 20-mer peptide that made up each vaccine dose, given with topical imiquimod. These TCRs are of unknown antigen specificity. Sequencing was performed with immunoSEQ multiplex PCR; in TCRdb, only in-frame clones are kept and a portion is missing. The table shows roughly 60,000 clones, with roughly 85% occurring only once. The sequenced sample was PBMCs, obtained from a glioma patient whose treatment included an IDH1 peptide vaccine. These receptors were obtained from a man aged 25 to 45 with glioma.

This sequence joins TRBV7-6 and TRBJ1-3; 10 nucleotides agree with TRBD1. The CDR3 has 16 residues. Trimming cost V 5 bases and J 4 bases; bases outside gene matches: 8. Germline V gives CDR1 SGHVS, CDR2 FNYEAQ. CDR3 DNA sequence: TGTGCCAGCAGCCGGACGACAGGGGGCTCCGGAAACACCATATATTTT. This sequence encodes CASSRTTGGSGNTIYF.

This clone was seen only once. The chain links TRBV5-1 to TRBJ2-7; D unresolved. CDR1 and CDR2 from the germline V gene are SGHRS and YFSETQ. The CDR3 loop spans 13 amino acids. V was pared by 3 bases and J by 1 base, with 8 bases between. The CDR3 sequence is CASSSGDSYEQYF. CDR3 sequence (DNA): TGCGCCAGCAGCTCTGGAGATTCCTACGAGCAGTACTTC.

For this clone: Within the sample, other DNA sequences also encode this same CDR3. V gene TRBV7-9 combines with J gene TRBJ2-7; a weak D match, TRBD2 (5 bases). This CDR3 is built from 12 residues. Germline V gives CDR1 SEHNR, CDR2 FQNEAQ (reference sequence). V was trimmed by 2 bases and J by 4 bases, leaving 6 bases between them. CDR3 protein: CASSLTGYEQYF. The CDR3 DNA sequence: TGTGCCAGCAGCTTAACGGGATACGAGCAGTACTTC. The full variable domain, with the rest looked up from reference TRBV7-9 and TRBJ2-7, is DTGVSQNPRHKITKRGQNVTFRCDPISEHNRLYWYRQTLGQGPEFLTYFQNEAQLEKSRLLSDRFSAERPKGSFSTLEIQRTEQGDSAMYLCASSLTGYEQYFGPGTRLTVT.

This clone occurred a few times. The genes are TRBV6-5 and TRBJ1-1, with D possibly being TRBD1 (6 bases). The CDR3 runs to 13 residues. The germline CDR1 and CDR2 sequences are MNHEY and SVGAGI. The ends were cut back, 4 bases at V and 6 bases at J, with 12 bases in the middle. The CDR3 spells CASSSTGISEAFF. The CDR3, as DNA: TGTGCCAGCAGTTCGACAGGTATCTCTGAAGCTTTCTTT.

The CDR3 sequence is CASSLGLRGPYNSPLHF. The CDR3 bases are TGTGCCAGCAGTTTAGGCCTAAGGGGCCCCTATAATTCACCCCTCCACTTT. The chain recombines TRBV28 with TRBJ1-6, with D possibly matching TRBD1 (5 bases). There are 17 residues in the CDR3. V shed 2 bases and J shed 2 bases, with 13 bases lying between them. CDR1 and CDR2 (germline): MDHEN, SYDVKM. The full variable domain, its missing parts supplied by reference TRBV28 and TRBJ1-6, is DVKVTQSSRYLVKRTGEKVFLECVQDMDHENMFWYRQDPGLGLRLIYFSYDVKMKEKGDIPEGYSVSREKKERFSLILESASTNQTSMYLCASSLGLRGPYNSPLHFGNGTRLTVT.

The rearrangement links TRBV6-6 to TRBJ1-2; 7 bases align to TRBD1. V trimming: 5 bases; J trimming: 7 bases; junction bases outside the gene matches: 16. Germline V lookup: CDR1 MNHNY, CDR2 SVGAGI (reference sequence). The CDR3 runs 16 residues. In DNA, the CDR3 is TGTGCCAGCAGTCACCTACAGGGGCTCCATAGTTTTGGCTACACCTTC. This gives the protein CASSHLQGLHSFGYTF.

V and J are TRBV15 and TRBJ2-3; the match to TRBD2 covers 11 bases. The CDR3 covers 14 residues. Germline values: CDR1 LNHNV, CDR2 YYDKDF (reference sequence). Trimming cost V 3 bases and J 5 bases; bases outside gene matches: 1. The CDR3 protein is CATSSLAGGDTQYF. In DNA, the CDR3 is TGTGCCACCAGCAGTCTAGCGGGGGGAGATACGCAGTATTTT.

CDR3 DNA: TGTGCCAGCAGCATTCTCTACGAGCAGTACTTC. Residues: CASSILYEQYF. The genes are TRBV28 and TRBJ2-7; D is unresolved. The CDR3 loop spans 11 amino acids. The V gene's germline CDR1 is MDHEN and CDR2 SYDVKM. V was pared by 6 bases and J by 3 bases, with 6 bases between. Variable domain in full (rest from reference TRBV28 and TRBJ2-7): DVKVTQSSRYLVKRTGEKVFLECVQDMDHENMFWYRQDPGLGLRLIYFSYDVKMKEKGDIPEGYSVSREKKERFSLILESASTNQTSMYLCASSILYEQYFGPGTRLTVT.

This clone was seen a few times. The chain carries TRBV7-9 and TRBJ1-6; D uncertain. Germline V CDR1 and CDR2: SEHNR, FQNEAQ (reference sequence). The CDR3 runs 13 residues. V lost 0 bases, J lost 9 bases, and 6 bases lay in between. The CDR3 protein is CASSLARVSPLHF. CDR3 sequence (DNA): TGTGCCAGCAGCTTAGCCCGGGTTTCACCCCTCCACTTT.

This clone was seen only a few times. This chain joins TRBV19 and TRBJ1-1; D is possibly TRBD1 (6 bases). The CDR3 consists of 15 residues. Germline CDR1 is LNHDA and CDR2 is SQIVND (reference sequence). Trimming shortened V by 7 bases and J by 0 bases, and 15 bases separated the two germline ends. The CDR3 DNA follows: TGTGCCAGTACTCATCAAGGGGGATTGAACACTGAAGCTTTCTTT. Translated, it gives CASTHQGGLNTEAFF.

The CDR3 nucleotides are TGTGCCAGCAGTCCCTCAGGGGTGGGCTACACCTTC. Residues: CASSPSGVGYTF. This rearrangement joins TRBV7-9 to TRBJ1-2, with D maybe TRBD1 (6 bases). V gave up 6 bases and J gave up 8 bases, with 13 bases separating them. Germline-derived CDR1 and CDR2 are SEHNR and FQNEAQ (reference sequence). The CDR3 is made up of 12 amino acids.

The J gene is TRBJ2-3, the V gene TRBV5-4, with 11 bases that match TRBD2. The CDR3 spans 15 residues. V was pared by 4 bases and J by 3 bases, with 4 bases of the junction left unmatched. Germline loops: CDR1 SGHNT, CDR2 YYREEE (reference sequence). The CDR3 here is CASSIAGGITDTQYF. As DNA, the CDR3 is TGTGCCAGCAGCATAGCGGGGGGGATTACAGATACGCAGTATTTT.

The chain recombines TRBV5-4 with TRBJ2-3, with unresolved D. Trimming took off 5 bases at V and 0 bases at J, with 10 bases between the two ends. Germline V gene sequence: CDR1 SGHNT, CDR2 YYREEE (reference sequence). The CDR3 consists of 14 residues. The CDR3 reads CASRAETSTDTQYF. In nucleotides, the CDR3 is TGTGCCAGCAGGGCTGAGACTAGCACAGATACGCAGTATTTT. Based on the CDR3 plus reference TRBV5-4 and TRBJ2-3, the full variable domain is ETGVTQSPTHLIKTRGQQVTLRCSSQSGHNTVSWYQQALGQGPQFIFQYYREEENGRGNFPPRFSGLQFPNYSSELNVNALELDDSALYLCASRAETSTDTQYFGPGTRLTVL.

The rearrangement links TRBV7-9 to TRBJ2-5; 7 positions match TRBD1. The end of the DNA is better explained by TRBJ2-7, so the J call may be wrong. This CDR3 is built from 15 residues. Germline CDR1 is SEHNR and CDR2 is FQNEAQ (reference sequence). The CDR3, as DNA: TGTGCCAGCAGCTTAGCGACGACAGGGCGAGACGAGCAGTACTTC. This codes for CASSLATTGRDEQYF.

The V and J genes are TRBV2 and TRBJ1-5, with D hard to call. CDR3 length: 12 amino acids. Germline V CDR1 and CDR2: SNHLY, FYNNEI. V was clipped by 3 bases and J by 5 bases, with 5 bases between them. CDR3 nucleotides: TGTGCCAGCAGTGACACCTATCAGCCCCAGCATTTT. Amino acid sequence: CASSDTYQPQHF.

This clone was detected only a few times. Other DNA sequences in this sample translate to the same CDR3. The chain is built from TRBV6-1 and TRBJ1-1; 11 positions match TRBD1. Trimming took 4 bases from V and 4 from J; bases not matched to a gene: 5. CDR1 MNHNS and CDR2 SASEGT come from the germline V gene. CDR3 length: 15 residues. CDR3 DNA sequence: TGTGCCAGCAGTGCACAAGGGACAGGGGGCACTGAAGCTTTCTTT. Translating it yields CASSAQGTGGTEAFF.

The CDR3 loop reads CASSLGGSVTFRDTQYF. For the CDR3, the DNA is TGTGCCAGCAGCTTAGGGGGCTCGGTCACCTTCAGAGATACGCAGTATTTT. V usage is TRBV7-2 and J usage is TRBJ2-3, with D possibly matching TRBD1 (5 bases). Trimming cost V 1 base and J 5 bases, with 19 bases left between them. The CDR3 covers 17 residues. The germline CDR1 and CDR2 sequences are SGHTA and FQGNSA.

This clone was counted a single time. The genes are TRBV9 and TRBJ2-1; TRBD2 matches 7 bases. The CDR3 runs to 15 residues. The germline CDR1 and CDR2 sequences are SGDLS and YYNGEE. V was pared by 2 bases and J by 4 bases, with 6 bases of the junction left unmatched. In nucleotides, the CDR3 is TGTGCCAGCAGCGTGGATAGCGGGCGGTACAATGAGCAGTTCTTC. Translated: CASSVDSGRYNEQFF.